The 6 T cell receptor beta chains in this list originate from one sample, sequenced in a study of cytomegalovirus exposure and HLA in healthy donors. Sequenced by immunoSEQ multiplex PCR; TCRdb stores in-frame clones only, minus some. The data contain about 98,000 clones, roughly 87% of them seen just once; the ten biggest clones take up roughly 3.8%. Source material: PBMCs. These receptors came from a woman aged 25 to 45 in good health and CMV-seronegative.

This sequence joins TRBV5-1 and TRBJ1-1; 7 bases fit TRBD1. CDR3 length: 14 amino acids. The germline V gene has CDR1 SGHRS and CDR2 YFSETQ. V was pared by 0 bases and J by 5 bases, with 4 bases of the junction left unmatched. This chain's CDR3 is CASSLAPGGTEAFF. The CDR3 bases are TGCGCCAGCAGCTTGGCACCAGGGGGGACTGAAGCTTTCTTT. Combining the CDR3 with reference TRBV5-1 and TRBJ1-1 gives the whole variable domain KAGVTQTPRYLIKTRGQQVTLSCSPISGHRSVSWYQQTPGQGLQFLFEYFSETQRNKGNFPGRFSGRQFSNSRSEMNVSTLELGDSALYLCASSLAPGGTEAFFGQGTRLTVV.

This chain joins TRBV6-5 and TRBJ1-2; the match to TRBD1 covers 7 bases. Germline V gene lookup returns CDR1 MNHEY and CDR2 SVGAGI. With V trimmed by 6 bases and J by 8 bases, 15 bases remained unmatched. This CDR3 has 15 amino acids. CDR3 region: CASSQTGADLRGYTF. For the CDR3, the DNA is TGTGCCAGCAGCCAAACAGGGGCGGATCTGCGCGGCTACACCTTC.

The rearrangement links TRBV6-5 to TRBJ2-3; 10 nucleotides match TRBD1. CDR3 length equals 14 residues. V lost 6 bases and J lost 5; bases outside the gene matches: 5. Looked up from germline, CDR1 is MNHEY and CDR2 is SVGAGI. The CDR3 coding sequence is TGTGCCAGCAGCCTCAGGACAGGGGGAGATACGCAGTATTTT. As protein: CASSLRTGGDTQYF.

The CDR3 DNA is TGTGCCAGCAGCTTGGCTGGGGAGGAACGACGAAGGAACTCACCCCTCCACTTT. Residues: CASSLAGEERRRNSPLHF. The chain combines TRBV5-6 with TRBJ1-6; no reliable D call. Germline V gene data show CDR1 as SGHDT and CDR2 as YYEEEE. This CDR3 has 18 amino acids. V was trimmed by 0 bases and J by 10 bases, leaving 23 bases between them.

The chain is built from TRBV5-1 and TRBJ1-2, with TRBD1 identical over 11 bases. This CDR3 is 14 amino acids long. Germline V gene sequence: CDR1 SGHRS, CDR2 YFSETQ. The trim removed 4 bases at V and 4 bases at J, leaving 3 bases unmatched. In DNA form, the CDR3 reads TGCGCCAGCAGCACCGGGACAGGGGGCTATGGCTACACCTTC. Amino acids: CASSTGTGGYGYTF.

The chain couples TRBV29-1 to TRBJ1-1, with 8 positions matching TRBD1. This CDR3 comprises 13 residues. Germline values: CDR1 SQVTM, CDR2 ANQGSEA. The ends lost 1 base at V and 4 bases at J; junction bases unmatched: 2. Here the CDR3 reads CSVEGTGTTEAFF. CDR3 bases: TGCAGCGTTGAAGGGACAGGGACCACTGAAGCTTTCTTT.